The text below deals with one TCR beta chain. Its antigen remains unknown. These data come from a study of shared clonotypes between healthy human individuals. Methods used by the authors: ImmunoSEQ junction-only sequences lacked quality scores, so their filtering differed. TCRdb keeps only in-frame clones here, not all; method: immunoSEQ multiplex PCR. V and J calls and clone size are as listed in that table; D and trimming were resolved from the DNA. Of some 1,100,000 clones in the sample, 78% were seen once. Germline lookup yields CDR1 WSHSY and CDR2 SAAADI. The V gene end was trimmed by 6 bases and the J gene end by 4 bases; junction bases not matched to a gene: 6. The CDR3 contains 14 residues. Findings and limits, study-wide: The study's rarefaction showed incomplete sorted-subset sequencing despite large depth. Generation probabilities of non-shared clonotypes were lower (relative to those shared by all four donors).

Sequenced input: memory CD4+ T cells from PBMCs. The subset denotes: CD45RA-negative fraction. This clonotype was obtained from a man between 18 and 29 years old in good health. Some clones in this sample may be carry-over from other donors' samples. The J gene is TRBJ2-3, the V gene TRBV10-2; 8 bases are shared with TRBD1. The CDR3 DNA reads as TGCGCCAGCAGGACGACAGGGGCGGCAGATACGCAGTATTTT. Its translation: CASRTTGAADTQYF.